This T cell receptor (beta chain) appears in the sequencing data of a study of blood T cell repertoires in COVID-19. As originally analysed: Amplifying reference gene primers gave estimates of nucleated cell counts. Using immunoSEQ multiplex PCR, the repertoire was profiled, and TCRdb retains in-frame clones only, with some absent. V and J calls and clone size are given by that table; D and trimming were obtained from the DNA. Among over 200,000 clones listed, approximately 89% were seen once. This clone turned up a few times. V was clipped by 4 bases and J by 7 bases, with 11 bases between them. The V gene's germline CDR1 is LGHDT and CDR2 YNNKEL (reference sequence). The CDR3 consists of 13 residues.

The sequenced sample was PBMCs or T cells enriched from blood (not recorded which). The chain is built from TRBV3-1 (or the pseudogene TRBV3-2) and TRBJ1-5; D unclear. This clonotype was obtained from a woman younger than 45 who had been exposed to COVID-19. The CDR3 spells CASSPLRSQPQHF. The CDR3 nucleotides read TGTGCCAGCAGCCCACTACGGAGCCAGCCCCAGCATTTT.